These 13 T cell receptor beta chains were sequenced from one sample in a study of blood T cell repertoires in COVID-19. Measured with immunoSEQ multiplex PCR; TCRdb has only the in-frame clones, and not every one. The sample holds a few hundred thousand clones, 70% to 90% seen once. Sequenced input: peripheral blood. These receptors were collected from a man aged 18 to 29 with active or convalescent COVID-19.

This sequence joins TRBV15 and TRBJ1-1; maybe TRBD1 (6 bases). Trimming stripped 3 bases from V and 4 bases from J, with 18 bases between. Germline V gene sequence: CDR1 LNHNV, CDR2 YYDKDF (reference sequence). The CDR3 is 16 residues long. The CDR3, as DNA: TGTGCCACCAGCAGGCATGCCGGGACAACGGGCACTGAAGCTTTCTTT. It codes for CATSRHAGTTGTEAFF.

V usage is TRBV2 and J usage is TRBJ2-7, with a tentative D call TRBD2 (6 bases). Germline loops: CDR1 SNHLY, CDR2 FYNNEI. This CDR3 region has 15 residues. Trimming left V 6 bases short and J 0 bases short, with 15 bases between. The CDR3 nucleotides are TGTGCCAGCAGCGGGGGACTGGGAAGCTCCTACGAGCAGTACTTC. This codes for CASSGGLGSSYEQYF.

The V and J genes are TRBV10-3 and TRBJ2-5; 7 bases agree with TRBD2. V was pared by 0 bases and J by 0 bases, with 10 bases of the junction left unmatched. The CDR3 runs to 18 residues. Germline CDR1 is ENHRY and CDR2 is SYGVKD. DNA for the CDR3: TGTGCCATCAGTGAGTCGAGGTGGGACGGGAGGTACCAAGAGACCCAGTACTTC. Amino acids: CAISESRWDGRYQETQYF.

The gene calls are TRBV24-1 and TRBJ2-6; 7 nucleotides align to TRBD1. This CDR3 has 20 amino acids. Trimming at V came to 0 bases and at J to 2 bases, leaving 12 bases not matched to a gene. Looked up from germline, CDR1 is KGHDR and CDR2 is SFDVKD. Here the CDR3 reads CATSDLQINKTGAGANVLTF. The DNA of the CDR3 is TGTGCCACCAGTGATTTGCAAATTAATAAAACAGGGGCTGGGGCCAACGTCCTGACTTTC.

The chain couples TRBV3-1 (or the pseudogene TRBV3-2) to TRBJ2-7, with TRBD2 identical over 8 bases. From germline, CDR1 is LGHDT and CDR2 YNNKEL (reference sequence). The CDR3 contains 13 residues. Germline trimming cut 10 bases from V and 3 bases from J; bases unmatched to any gene: 8. The CDR3 loop is CATSTGGNYEQYF. The CDR3 DNA reads TGTGCCACCTCCACGGGGGGGAACTACGAGCAGTACTTC.

V is TRBV18 and J is TRBJ2-3; 8 nucleotides agree with TRBD2. CDR3 length: 15 amino acids. Looked up from germline, CDR1 is KGHSH and CDR2 is LQKENI. With 3 bases clipped from V and 6 bases from J, the junction kept 8 bases outside the gene matches. The DNA for the CDR3 is TGTGCCAGCTCACCCGAGGCCGGGGGGGAGGATACGCAGTATTTT. As protein: CASSPEAGGEDTQYF.

The V and J genes are TRBV6-5 and TRBJ2-3; 14 positions agree with TRBD2. After removal of 10 bases from V and 6 bases from J, the junction contained 6 bases not matched to a gene. Germline assignment: CDR1 MNHEY and CDR2 SVGAGI. This CDR3 is built from 14 residues. CDR3 protein: CATTGLAGGDTQYF. In DNA form, the CDR3 reads TGTGCCACCACCGGACTAGCGGGGGGCGATACGCAGTATTTT.

The chain carries TRBV5-3 and TRBJ1-1; 7 bases agree with TRBD1. TRBV5-3 is sorted into the ORF group, with uncertain function. The CDR3 is 14 amino acids. V was clipped by 2 bases and J by 3 bases; unmatched bases: 4. CDR3: CARSLQGRDTEAFF. DNA of the CDR3: TGTGCCAGAAGCTTACAGGGGCGGGACACTGAAGCTTTCTTT.

The chain carries TRBV21-1 and TRBJ2-1; the DNA was not used to check the table's D call, TRBD1. TRBV21-1 is described as a pseudogene. This CDR3 is built from 21 residues. The CDR3 DNA is TGTGCCAGCAGCTCGCGGGACAGGGGGACGCAAACCCTTTGTAAGGTGAATGAGCAGTTCTTC. Translated, it gives CASSSRDRGTQTLCKVNEQFF.

The chain is built from TRBV18 and TRBJ1-2, with 7 bases lining up with TRBD1. With V trimmed by 3 bases and J by 5 bases, 6 bases remained unmatched. From germline, CDR1 is KGHSH and CDR2 LQKENI. The CDR3 has 14 residues. The CDR3 sequence: CASSPDRVGYGYTF. CDR3 nucleotides: TGTGCCAGCTCACCCGACAGGGTTGGGTATGGCTACACCTTC.

The chain recombines TRBV2 with TRBJ2-2; possibly TRBD1 for D (5 bases). The CDR3 spans 14 residues. Germline CDR1 SNHLY, CDR2 FYNNEI. Trimming took 1 base from V and 6 from J, leaving 9 bases between them. In nucleotides, the CDR3 is TGTGCCAGCAGTGAAGAGGGGTGGGCCGGGGAGCTGTTTTTT. Translation: CASSEEGWAGELFF.

The V gene is TRBV9, the J gene TRBJ1-2; TRBD1 matches 10 bases. After removal of 3 bases from V and 8 bases from J, the junction contained 1 base not matched to a gene. The V gene's germline CDR1 is SGDLS and CDR2 YYNGEE. The CDR3 is 12 amino acids. The CDR3 DNA is TGTGCCAGCAGCGGACAGGGGGCAGGCTACACCTTC. This translates into CASSGQGAGYTF.

The chain couples TRBV9 to TRBJ2-3, with TRBD2 matching over 12 bases. CDR1 and CDR2 from the germline V gene are SGDLS and YYNGEE. After removal of 0 bases from V and 6 bases from J, the junction contained 2 bases not matched to a gene. The CDR3 is 15 amino acids. CDR3 sequence: CASSVASGGADTQYF. The CDR3 bases are TGTGCCAGCAGCGTAGCTAGCGGGGGGGCGGATACGCAGTATTTT.